One and the same sample provided the 5 T cell receptor beta chains below, sequenced in a study of cytomegalovirus exposure and HLA in healthy donors. With 60 Vbeta and 13 Jbeta primers, the PCR was carried out. Only in-frame clones appear in the TCRdb table, and some are missing; sequencing was by immunoSEQ multiplex PCR. Of 160,000 or so clones listed, almost 85% are singletons. The specimen sequenced was PBMCs. The source is a man aged 25-45 years in good health and CMV-seronegative.

The gene calls are TRBV5-1 and TRBJ1-1, with TRBD1 matching 7 bases. Germline loops: CDR1 SGHRS, CDR2 YFSETQ. With V trimmed by 4 bases and J by 0 bases, 6 bases remained unmatched. CDR3 length equals 15 residues. CDR3 bases: TGCGCCAGCAGCGAGGGACAGTGGATGAACACTGAAGCTTTCTTT. It encodes CASSEGQWMNTEAFF.

The rearrangement joins TRBV19 to TRBJ1-1; D not certain. V was clipped by 3 bases and J by 3 bases, with 11 bases between them. The CDR3 sequence is 14 residues long. Germline V lookup: CDR1 LNHDA, CDR2 SQIVND (reference sequence). The chain's CDR3 is CASSIANRYTEAFF. In nucleotides, the CDR3 is TGTGCCAGTAGTATTGCAAACCGGTACACTGAAGCTTTCTTT.

The chain couples TRBV11-3 to TRBJ1-4; D uncertain. This CDR3 contains 14 residues. V was cut by 0 bases and J by 8 bases, with 10 bases left in between. Per germline, CDR1 SGHNT and CDR2 YENEEA. In nucleotides, the CDR3 is TGTGCCAGCAGCTTAGAAACTGGTTTAGAAAAACTGTTTTTT. Its translation is CASSLETGLEKLFF.

This chain connects TRBV6-4 to TRBJ2-3; D possibly corresponds to TRBD2 (6 bases). The V gene lost 4 bases and the J gene lost 4 bases, with 9 bases spanning the gap. CDR3 length: 13 amino acids. The germline V gene has CDR1 MRHNA and CDR2 SNTAGT. CDR3 loop: CASSAGTADTQYF. The CDR3 DNA reads TGTGCCAGCAGTGCCGGGACTGCAGATACGCAGTATTTT.

This chain connects TRBV12-2 to TRBJ2-7; the table calls TRBD2, which could not be checked here. TRBV12-2 is a pseudogene segment. This CDR3 is built from 14 residues. CDR3 sequence (DNA): TGTGCAAGTCGGTTCCCGAAGTCGGGGGGAGAGCAGTACTTC. It translates to CASRFPKSGGEQYF.